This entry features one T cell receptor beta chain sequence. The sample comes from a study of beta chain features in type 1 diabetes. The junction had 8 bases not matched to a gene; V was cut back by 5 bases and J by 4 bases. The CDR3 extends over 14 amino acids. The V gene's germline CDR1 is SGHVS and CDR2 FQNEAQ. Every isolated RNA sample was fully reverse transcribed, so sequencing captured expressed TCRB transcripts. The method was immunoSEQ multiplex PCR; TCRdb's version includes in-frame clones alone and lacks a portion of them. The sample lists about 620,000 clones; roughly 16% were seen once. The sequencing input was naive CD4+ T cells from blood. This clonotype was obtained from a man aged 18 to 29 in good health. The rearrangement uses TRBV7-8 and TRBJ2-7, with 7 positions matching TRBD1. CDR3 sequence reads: CASSPGGGPYEQYF. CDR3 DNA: TGTGCCAGCAGCCCAGGGGGTGGTCCGTACGAGCAGTACTTC.